These T cell receptor beta chains were read from a single sample in a study of CD8 T cells in ankylosing spondylitis. TCRdb re-derived calls from the 5' RACE reads in MiXCR, one entry per CDR3 protein. The sample carries 85,000 to 100,000 distinct CDR3 sequences, 8.8% recorded once. The source material was blood, either unsorted or a sorted T cell fraction (not recorded which). These receptors were taken from a male donor with ankylosing spondylitis or in good health (not recorded which). Both conserved end residues are part of each CDR3. A D gene is named only where the DNA matches it firmly. Part of the rows lack a size; the others show once, few, many or a class for expanded clones.

d_call j_call clone_size v_call cdr3_nt cdr3_aa
. TRBJ1-1 many TRBV6-1 TGTGCCAGCAGTCCGGACTACAACACTGAAGCTTTCTTT CASSPDYNTEAFF
. TRBJ2-3 many TRBV12-3/TRBV12-4 TGTGCCAGCAGTTCGGACTTACTGGATACGCAGTATTTT CASSSDLLDTQYF
TRBD1 TRBJ1-1 many TRBV3-1 TGTGCCAGCAGCTTCCGGGACAGCGGATGGAACACTGAAGCTTTCTTT CASSFRDSGWNTEAFF
. TRBJ1-3 many TRBV28 TGTGCCAGCAGTTTGATTGGAAACACCATATATTTT CASSLIGNTIYF
TRBD2 TRBJ2-5 few TRBV20-1 TGCTGTGCTAGAGATCGGTTTAGCGGGGGGGCCGGGAAGACCCAGTACTTC CCARDRFSGGAGKTQYF
TRBD2 TRBJ2-7 few TRBV7-2 TGTGCCAGCAGCTTAGCGGCGGGAGCGGCCTTTGCCTACGAGCAGTACTTC CASSLAAGAAFAYEQYF
. TRBJ2-3 many TRBV9 TGTGCCAGCAGCGGGGGGACACTCACAGATACGCAGTATTTT CASSGGTLTDTQYF
. TRBJ2-2 many TRBV7-8 TGTGCCAGCCGACGAGGGGGGATGAACACCGGGGAGCTGTTTTTT CASRRGGMNTGELFF
. TRBJ2-5 many TRBV29-1 TGCAGCGTTGAGTCTATACGGGGAGAGACCCAGTACTTC CSVESIRGETQYF
TRBD1 TRBJ2-7 many TRBV10-3 TGTGCCACCGGGACAGGATCGTACGAGCAGTACTTC CATGTGSYEQYF
. TRBJ2-3 few TRBV7-2 TGTGCCAGCAGCTTGCGAGAGGCAGATACGCAGTATTTT CASSLREADTQYF
TRBD2 TRBJ2-5 many TRBV12-3/TRBV12-4 TGTGCCAGCAGTTTTTTGGCGGGGGGGATTCAAGAGACCCAGTACTTC CASSFLAGGIQETQYF
TRBD1 TRBJ2-5 . TRBV3-1 TGTGCCAGCAGCCGGGGGGACAGGGCCAAAGAGACCCAGTACTTC CASSRGDRAKETQYF
TRBD1 TRBJ1-1 many TRBV9 TGTGCCAGCAGCGTAGCAGGGGGTGAAGCTTTCTTT CASSVAGGEAFF
. TRBJ2-2 . TRBV11-2 TGTGTCAGCAGCCGGGACTCCCACACCGGGGAGCTGTTTTTT CVSSRDSHTGELFF
. TRBJ1-1 many TRBV28 TGTGCCAGCAGATCATCCTTGACAGGGAACACTGAAGCTTTCTTT CASRSSLTGNTEAFF
. TRBJ1-3 few TRBV19 TGTGCCAGTTTGCCCCCCGCCGGGAACACCATATATTTT CASLPPAGNTIYF
. TRBJ1-1 many TRBV29-1 TGCAGCGTGGCCACGGGGGGGCGGACTGAAGCTTTCTTT CSVATGGRTEAFF
. TRBJ2-1 many TRBV20-1 TGCAGTGCTAGCCACGTATACAATGAGCAGTTCTTC CSASHVYNEQFF
. TRBJ2-1 many TRBV20-1 TGCAGTGCTAGAGATATTAGGAATGAGCAGTTCTTC CSARDIRNEQFF
TRBD1 TRBJ2-1 many TRBV20-1 TGCAGTGCTAGAGTGGGACAGGGGGCAGGTAATGAGCAGTTCTTC CSARVGQGAGNEQFF
. TRBJ1-5 few TRBV7-9 TGTGCCAGCAGCCCCGATGGGCAGCCCCAGCATTTT CASSPDGQPQHF
. TRBJ1-6 many TRBV7-6 TGTGCCAGCAGCTTAGGTGGGACGGATTTTTTCTATAATTCACCCCTCCACTTT CASSLGGTDFFYNSPLHF
. TRBJ1-1 . TRBV5-4 TGTGCCAGCAGCTTGGAGGGGGTGGGAATGGGGACTGAAGCTTTCTTT CASSLEGVGMGTEAFF